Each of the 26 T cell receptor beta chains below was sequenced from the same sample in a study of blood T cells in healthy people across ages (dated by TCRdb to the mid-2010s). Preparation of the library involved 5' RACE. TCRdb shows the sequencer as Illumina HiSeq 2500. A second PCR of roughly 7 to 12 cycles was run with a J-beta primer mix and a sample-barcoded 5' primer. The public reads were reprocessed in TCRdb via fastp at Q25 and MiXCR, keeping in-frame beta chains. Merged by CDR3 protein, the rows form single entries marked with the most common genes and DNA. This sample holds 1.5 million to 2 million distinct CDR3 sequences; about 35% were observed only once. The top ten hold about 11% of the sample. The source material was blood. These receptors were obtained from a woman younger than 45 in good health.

The CDR3 protein is CSVAGTGVVEAFF. In DNA, the CDR3 is TGCAGCGTGGCCGGGACAGGGGTGGTTGAAGCTTTCTTT. The V gene is TRBV29-1, the J gene TRBJ1-1; TRBD1 matches at 10 bases. Germline lookup yields CDR1 SQVTM and CDR2 ANQGSEA. The CDR3 extends over 13 amino acids. Trimming at V came to 6 bases and at J to 7 bases, leaving 8 bases not matched to a gene.

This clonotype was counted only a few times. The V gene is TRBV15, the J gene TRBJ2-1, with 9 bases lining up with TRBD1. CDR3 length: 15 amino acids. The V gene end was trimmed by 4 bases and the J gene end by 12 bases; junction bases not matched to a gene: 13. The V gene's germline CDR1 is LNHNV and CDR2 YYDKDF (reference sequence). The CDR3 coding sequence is TGTGCCACCAGCACCAGAGGACAGGGGAGGAGCGTGCAGTTCTTC. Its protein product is CATSTRGQGRSVQFF.

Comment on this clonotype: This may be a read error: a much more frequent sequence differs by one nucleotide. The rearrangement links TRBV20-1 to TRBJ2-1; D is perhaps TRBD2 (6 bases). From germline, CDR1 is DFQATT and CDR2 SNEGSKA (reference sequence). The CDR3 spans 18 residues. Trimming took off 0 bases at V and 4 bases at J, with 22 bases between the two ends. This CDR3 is CSARDRWAGGVLYNEQFF. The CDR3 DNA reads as TGCAGTGCTAGAGATCGTTGGGCTGGCGGGGTCCTTTACAATGAGCAGTTCTTC.

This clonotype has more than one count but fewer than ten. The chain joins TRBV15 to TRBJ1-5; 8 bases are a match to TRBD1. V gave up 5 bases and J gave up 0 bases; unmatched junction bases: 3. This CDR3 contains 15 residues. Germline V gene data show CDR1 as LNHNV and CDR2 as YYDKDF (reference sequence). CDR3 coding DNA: TGTGCCACCAGCGGACAGGGATATAGCAATCAGCCCCAGCATTTT. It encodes CATSGQGYSNQPQHF.

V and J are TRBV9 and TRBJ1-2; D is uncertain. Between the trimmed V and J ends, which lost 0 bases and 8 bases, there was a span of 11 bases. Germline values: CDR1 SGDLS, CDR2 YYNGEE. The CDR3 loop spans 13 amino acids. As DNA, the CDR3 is TGTGCCAGCAGCGTAGGAGGGTTTGGAGGCTACACCTTC. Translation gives CASSVGGFGGYTF.

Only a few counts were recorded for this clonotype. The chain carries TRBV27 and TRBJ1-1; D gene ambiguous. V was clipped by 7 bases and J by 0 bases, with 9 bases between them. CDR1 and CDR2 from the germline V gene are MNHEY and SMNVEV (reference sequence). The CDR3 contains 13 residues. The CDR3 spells CASKYGLNTEAFF. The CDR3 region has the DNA TGTGCCAGCAAGTACGGTTTGAACACTGAAGCTTTCTTT.

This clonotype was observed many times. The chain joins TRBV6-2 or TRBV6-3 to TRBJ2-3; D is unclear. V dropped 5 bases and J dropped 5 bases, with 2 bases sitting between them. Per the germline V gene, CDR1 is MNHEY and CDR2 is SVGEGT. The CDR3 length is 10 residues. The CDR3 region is CASSRDTQYF. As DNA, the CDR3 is TGTGCCAGCAGTAGAGATACGCAGTATTTT.

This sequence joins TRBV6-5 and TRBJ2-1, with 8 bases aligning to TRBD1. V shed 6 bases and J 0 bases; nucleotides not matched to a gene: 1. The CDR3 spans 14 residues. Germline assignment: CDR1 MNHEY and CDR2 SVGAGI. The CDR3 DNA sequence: TGTGCCAGCAGCGACAGGGGCTCCTACAATGAGCAGTTCTTC. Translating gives CASSDRGSYNEQFF.

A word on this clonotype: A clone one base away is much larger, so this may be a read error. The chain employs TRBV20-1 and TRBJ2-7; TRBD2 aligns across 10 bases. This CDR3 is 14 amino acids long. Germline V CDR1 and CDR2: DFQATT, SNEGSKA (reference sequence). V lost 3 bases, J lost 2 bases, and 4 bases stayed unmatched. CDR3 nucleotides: TGCAGTGCTAGCGGACTAGCGGCCGCCTACGAGCAGTACTTC. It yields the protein CSASGLAAAYEQYF.

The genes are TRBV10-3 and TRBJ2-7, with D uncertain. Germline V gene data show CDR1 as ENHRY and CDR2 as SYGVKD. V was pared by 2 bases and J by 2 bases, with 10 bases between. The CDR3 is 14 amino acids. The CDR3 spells CAISEGTLAYEQYF. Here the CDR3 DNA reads TGTGCCATCAGTGAGGGAACTTTGGCCTACGAGCAGTACTTC.

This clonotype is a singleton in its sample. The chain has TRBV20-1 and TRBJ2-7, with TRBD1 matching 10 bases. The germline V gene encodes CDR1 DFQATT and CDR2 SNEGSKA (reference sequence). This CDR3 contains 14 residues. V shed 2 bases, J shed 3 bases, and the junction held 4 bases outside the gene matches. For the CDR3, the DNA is TGCAGTGCTAGAAAGACAGGGGGCGGCTACGAGCAGTACTTC. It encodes CSARKTGGGYEQYF.

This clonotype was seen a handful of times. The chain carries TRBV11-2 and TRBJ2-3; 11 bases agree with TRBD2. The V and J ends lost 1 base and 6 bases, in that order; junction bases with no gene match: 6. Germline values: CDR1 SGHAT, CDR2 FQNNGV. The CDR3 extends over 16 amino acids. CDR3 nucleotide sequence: TGTGCCAGCAGCTTAGGTAGCGGGGGGGCGGAGGATACGCAGTATTTT. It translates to CASSLGSGGAEDTQYF.

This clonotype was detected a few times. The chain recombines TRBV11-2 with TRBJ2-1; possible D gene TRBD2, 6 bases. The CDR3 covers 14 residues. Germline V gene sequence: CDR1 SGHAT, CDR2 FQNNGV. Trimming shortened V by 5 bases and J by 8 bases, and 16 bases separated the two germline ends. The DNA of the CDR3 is TGTGCCAGCAGCCCGCGGACTATTCAGGATGAGCAGTTCTTC. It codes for CASSPRTIQDEQFF.

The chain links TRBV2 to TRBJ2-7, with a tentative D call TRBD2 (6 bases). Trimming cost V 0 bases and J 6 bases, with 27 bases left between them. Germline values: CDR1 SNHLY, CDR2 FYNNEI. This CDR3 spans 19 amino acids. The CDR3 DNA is TGTGCCAGCAGTGAAGCGCTTCCTCGGAGGGGCCGATTTCAGTCCGAGCAGTACTTC. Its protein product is CASSEALPRRGRFQSEQYF.

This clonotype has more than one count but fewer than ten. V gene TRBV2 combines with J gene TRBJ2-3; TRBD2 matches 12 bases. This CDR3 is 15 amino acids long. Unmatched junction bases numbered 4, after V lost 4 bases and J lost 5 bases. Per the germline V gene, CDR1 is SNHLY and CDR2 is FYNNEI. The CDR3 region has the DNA TGTGCCAGCAGTGGGTCGACTAGCGGGGGAGATACGCAGTATTTT. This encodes CASSGSTSGGDTQYF.

CDR3 residues: CASSLWPFGQVSPGANVLTF. CDR3 bases: TGTGCCAGCAGTTTGTGGCCCTTCGGACAGGTGTCTCCTGGGGCCAACGTCCTGACTTTC. This rearrangement joins TRBV27 to TRBJ2-6, with 7 bases matching TRBD1. CDR3 length: 20 residues. After removal of 3 bases from V and 2 bases from J, the junction contained 16 bases not matched to a gene. CDR1 is MNHEY, CDR2 SMNVEV, per germline (reference sequence).

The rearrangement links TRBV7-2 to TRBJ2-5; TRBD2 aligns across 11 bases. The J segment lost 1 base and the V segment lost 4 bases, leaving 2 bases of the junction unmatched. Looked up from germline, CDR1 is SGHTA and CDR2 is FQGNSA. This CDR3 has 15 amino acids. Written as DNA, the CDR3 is TGTGCCAGCAGCTCTAGCGGGGGGACCCAAGAGACCCAGTACTTC. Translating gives CASSSSGGTQETQYF.

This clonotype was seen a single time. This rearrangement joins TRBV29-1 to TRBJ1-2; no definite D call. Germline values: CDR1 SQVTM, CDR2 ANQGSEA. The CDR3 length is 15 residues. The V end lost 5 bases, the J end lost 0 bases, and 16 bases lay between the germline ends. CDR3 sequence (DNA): TGCAGCGTTTCGATAGGGCCTGAAGCTAACTATGGCTACACCTTC. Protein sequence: CSVSIGPEANYGYTF. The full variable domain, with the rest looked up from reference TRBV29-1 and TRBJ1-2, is SAVISQKPSRDICQRGTSLTIQCQVDSQVTMMFWYRQQPGQSLTLIATANQGSEATYESGFVIDKFPISRPNLTFSTLTVSNMSPEDSSIYLCSVSIGPEANYGYTFGSGTRLTVV.

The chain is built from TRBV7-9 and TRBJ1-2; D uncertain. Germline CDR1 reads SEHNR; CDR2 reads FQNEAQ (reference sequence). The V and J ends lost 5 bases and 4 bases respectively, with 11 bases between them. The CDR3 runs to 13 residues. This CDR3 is CASSPSSPYGYTF. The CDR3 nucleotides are TGTGCCAGCAGCCCAAGTTCCCCCTATGGCTACACCTTC.

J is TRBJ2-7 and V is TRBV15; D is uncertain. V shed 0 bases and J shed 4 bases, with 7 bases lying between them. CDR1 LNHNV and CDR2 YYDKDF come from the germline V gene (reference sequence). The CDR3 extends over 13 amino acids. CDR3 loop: CATSRDGEYEQYF. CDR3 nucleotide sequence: TGTGCCACCAGCAGAGATGGGGAATACGAGCAGTACTTC.

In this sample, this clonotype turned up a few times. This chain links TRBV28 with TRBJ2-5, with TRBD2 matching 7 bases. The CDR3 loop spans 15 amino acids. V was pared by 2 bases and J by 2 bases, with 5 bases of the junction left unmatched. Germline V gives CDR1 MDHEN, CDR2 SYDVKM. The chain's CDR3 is CASSLPLAEQETQYF. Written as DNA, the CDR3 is TGTGCCAGCAGTTTACCCCTAGCGGAGCAAGAGACCCAGTACTTC. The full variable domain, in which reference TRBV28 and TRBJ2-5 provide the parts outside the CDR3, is DVKVTQSSRYLVKRTGEKVFLECVQDMDHENMFWYRQDPGLGLRLIYFSYDVKMKEKGDIPEGYSVSREKKERFSLILESASTNQTSMYLCASSLPLAEQETQYFGPGTRLLVL.

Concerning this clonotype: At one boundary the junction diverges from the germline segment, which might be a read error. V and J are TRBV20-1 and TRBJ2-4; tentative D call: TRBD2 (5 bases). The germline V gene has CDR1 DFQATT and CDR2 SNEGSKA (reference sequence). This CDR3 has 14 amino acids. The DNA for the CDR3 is TGCTGTGCTCCCGGTGGACTAGCCAAAAACATTCAGTACTTC. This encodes CCAPGGLAKNIQYF.

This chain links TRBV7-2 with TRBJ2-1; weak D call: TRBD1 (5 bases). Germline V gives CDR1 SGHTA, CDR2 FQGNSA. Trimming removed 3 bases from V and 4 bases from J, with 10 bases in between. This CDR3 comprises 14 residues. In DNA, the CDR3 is TGTGCCAGCAGCTTTAGGGCAGGGTACAATGAGCAGTTCTTC. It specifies CASSFRAGYNEQFF.

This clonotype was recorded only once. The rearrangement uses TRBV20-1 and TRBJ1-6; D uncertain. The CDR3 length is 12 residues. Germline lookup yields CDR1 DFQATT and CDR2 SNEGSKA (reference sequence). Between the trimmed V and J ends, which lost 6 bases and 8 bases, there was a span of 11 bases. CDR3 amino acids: CSAKRVDSPLHF. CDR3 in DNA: TGCAGTGCAAAGAGGGTTGATTCACCCCTCCACTTT.

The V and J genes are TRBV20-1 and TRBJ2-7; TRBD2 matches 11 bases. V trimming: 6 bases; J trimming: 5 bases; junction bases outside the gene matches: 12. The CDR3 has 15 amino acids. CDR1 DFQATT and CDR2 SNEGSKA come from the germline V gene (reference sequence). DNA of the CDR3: TGCAGTGCACGAAGATTAGCGGGAGGGTTCCACGAGCAGTACTTC. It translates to CSARRLAGGFHEQYF.

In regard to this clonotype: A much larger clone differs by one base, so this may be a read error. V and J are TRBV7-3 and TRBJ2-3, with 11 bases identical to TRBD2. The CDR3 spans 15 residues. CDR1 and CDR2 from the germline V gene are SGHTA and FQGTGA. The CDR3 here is CTSSQLAGAADTQYF. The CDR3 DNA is TGTACCAGCAGCCAACTAGCGGGGGCGGCAGATACGCAGTATTTT.